These 28 T cell receptor beta chains were sequenced from one sample in a study of cytomegalovirus exposure and HLA in healthy donors. This PCR relied on a set of 60 Vbeta primers and 13 Jbeta primers. Repertoires were generated with immunoSEQ multiplex PCR, while TCRdb's copy carries only in-frame clones and drops some. Among 120,000 or so clones, around 75% were seen once, and the ten largest hold roughly 3%. The sequencing input was PBMCs. All receptors come from a woman between 40 and 50 years old in good health and CMV-seropositive.

The gene calls are TRBV25-1 and TRBJ1-4, with TRBD1 matching over 10 bases. The CDR3 totals 16 residues. V was pared by 5 bases and J by 7 bases, with 10 bases of the junction left unmatched. Looked up from germline, CDR1 is MGHDK and CDR2 is SYGVNS. The CDR3 protein is CASSSAGTGEREKLFF. The CDR3 region has the DNA TGTGCCAGCAGTTCTGCCGGGACAGGGGAACGTGAAAAACTGTTTTTT.

This chain connects TRBV27 to TRBJ2-1; D might be TRBD2 (7 bases). From germline, CDR1 is MNHEY and CDR2 SMNVEV (reference sequence). Trimming shortened V by 6 bases and J by 3 bases, and 18 bases separated the two germline ends. This CDR3 has 16 amino acids. Written as DNA, the CDR3 is TGTGCCAGCAGCCAAGGAGGGGGGACTATCTACAATGAGCAGTTCTTC. Its protein product is CASSQGGGTIYNEQFF.

A single count supports this clone. V gene TRBV9 combines with J gene TRBJ2-7, with TRBD2 identical over 10 bases. Germline assignment: CDR1 SGDLS and CDR2 YYNGEE. Trimming cost V 3 bases and J 4 bases; bases outside gene matches: 7. The CDR3 is made up of 15 amino acids. This chain's CDR3 is CASSATGLAIYEQYF. Here the CDR3 DNA reads TGTGCCAGCAGCGCCACGGGACTAGCGATATACGAGCAGTACTTC.

This chain's CDR3 is CASSPGQGGRETQYF. The CDR3 DNA is TGTGCCAGCAGCCCAGGGCAGGGGGGTCGGGAGACCCAGTACTTC. This rearrangement joins TRBV7-3 to TRBJ2-5, with D possibly TRBD1 on 7 matching bases. Germline V CDR1 and CDR2: SGHTA, FQGTGA. CDR3 length equals 15 residues. Trimming took off 5 bases at V and 5 bases at J, with 18 bases between the two ends. The variable domain in full, with the rest retrieved from reference TRBV7-3 and TRBJ2-5, is GAGVSQTPSNKVTEKGKYVELRCDPISGHTALYWYRQSLGQGPEFLIYFQGTGAADDSGLPNDRFFAVRPEGSVSTLKIQRTERGDSAVYLCASSPGQGGRETQYFGPGTRLLVL.

The chain couples TRBV25-1 to TRBJ2-7; D gene uncertain. Germline CDR1 and CDR2: MGHDK and SYGVNS. The CDR3 runs 11 residues. V was pared by 3 bases and J by 9 bases, with 9 bases between. The CDR3 region is CASSDSPGQYF. The DNA for the CDR3 is TGTGCCAGCAGTGATTCCCCCGGGCAGTACTTC.

The J gene is TRBJ2-2, the V gene TRBV7-3; D possibly corresponds to TRBD2 (6 bases). Trimming took 3 bases from V and 4 from J, leaving 15 bases between them. The V gene's germline CDR1 is SGHTA and CDR2 FQGTGA. This CDR3 is built from 16 residues. CDR3 amino acids: CASSFSPGLSTGELFF. The CDR3 nucleotides read TGTGCCAGCAGCTTTTCCCCTGGACTATCCACCGGGGAGCTGTTTTTT.

The V gene is TRBV7-2, the J gene TRBJ2-7; TRBD2 agrees at 9 bases. CDR1 is SGHTA and CDR2 is FQGNSA in the germline V gene. The CDR3 extends over 16 amino acids. Germline trimming cut 4 bases from V and 2 bases from J; bases unmatched to any gene: 9. CDR3 sequence: CASSSPRSGGPYEQYF. CDR3 nucleotides: TGTGCCAGCAGCTCCCCGCGGAGCGGGGGGCCCTACGAGCAGTACTTC.

The table lists this clone with a count of one. The V and J genes are TRBV7-2 and TRBJ2-3; TRBD1 is a possible D gene (5 bases). Germline V CDR1 and CDR2: SGHTA, FQGNSA. The CDR3 covers 13 residues. Trimming took 3 bases from V and 5 from J, leaving 9 bases between them. CDR3 sequence reads: CASSFNRLDTQYF. The CDR3 DNA is TGTGCCAGCAGCTTCAACAGGCTAGATACGCAGTATTTT.

This clone was detected only a few times. The rearrangement links TRBV7-9 to TRBJ1-6; no definite D call. Between the trimmed V and J ends, which lost 4 bases and 4 bases, there was a span of 8 bases. CDR1 and CDR2 from the germline V gene are SEHNR and FQNEAQ (reference sequence). CDR3 size: 14 residues. The CDR3: CASSSRDYNSPLHF. The DNA of the CDR3 is TGTGCCAGCAGCTCTCGGGATTATAATTCACCCCTCCACTTT.

This clone showed up just once. The chain uses TRBV4-1 and TRBJ1-5; D is possibly TRBD1 (6 bases). The CDR3 has 16 residues. Per germline, CDR1 MGHRA and CDR2 YSYEKL. V was pared by 0 bases and J by 4 bases, with 13 bases between. CDR3 bases: TGCGCCAGCAGCCAAGAAGTGGGGGCCGGGAATCAGCCCCAGCATTTT. It yields the protein CASSQEVGAGNQPQHF.

The genes are TRBV7-3 and TRBJ2-4; 10 nucleotides line up with TRBD2. CDR1 and CDR2 from the germline V gene are SGHTA and FQGTGA. The CDR3 extends over 14 amino acids. The V and J ends lost 8 bases and 6 bases, in that order; junction bases with no gene match: 7. In DNA, the CDR3 is TGTGCCAGCGCTTCCAGCGGGGGGGCAAACATTCAGTACTTC. This sequence encodes CASASSGGANIQYF. Drawing the rest from reference TRBV7-3 and TRBJ2-4, the complete variable domain is GAGVSQTPSNKVTEKGKYVELRCDPISGHTALYWYRQSLGQGPEFLIYFQGTGAADDSGLPNDRFFAVRPEGSVSTLKIQRTERGDSAVYLCASASSGGANIQYFGAGTRLSVL.

This chain links TRBV2 with TRBJ2-7; 7 bases are a match to TRBD1. Germline V gives CDR1 SNHLY, CDR2 FYNNEI. The trim removed 6 bases at V and 2 bases at J, leaving 7 bases unmatched. This CDR3 has 14 amino acids. Written as DNA, the CDR3 is TGTGCCAGCAGAGTACAGGGGACGGCCTACGAGCAGTACTTC. Its translation: CASRVQGTAYEQYF.

In this sample, this clone turned up a few times. The V call is TRBV6-6, the J call TRBJ2-1; 8 bases fit TRBD2. CDR3 length equals 14 residues. The V gene end was trimmed by 5 bases and the J gene end by 4 bases; junction bases not matched to a gene: 4. The germline gives CDR1 MNHNY, CDR2 SVGAGI (reference sequence). For the CDR3, the DNA is TGTGCCAGCAGTGCGGGACTAGAATACAATGAGCAGTTCTTC. Its translation: CASSAGLEYNEQFF.

The rearrangement joins TRBV2 to TRBJ1-4; D ambiguous. This CDR3 is 13 amino acids long. Trimming shortened V by 1 base and J by 7 bases, and 7 bases separated the two germline ends. The germline V gene has CDR1 SNHLY and CDR2 FYNNEI. The CDR3 sequence is CASSEVRGEKLFF. The CDR3 DNA sequence: TGTGCCAGCAGTGAAGTACGCGGTGAAAAACTGTTTTTT.

V is TRBV9 and J is TRBJ1-2; D is unresolved. The germline V and J ends were trimmed by 0 bases and 0 bases, with 6 bases remaining between them. Germline values: CDR1 SGDLS, CDR2 YYNGEE. CDR3 length: 14 amino acids. The CDR3 nucleotides read TGTGCCAGCAGCGTAGGCGGGGCTAACTATGGCTACACCTTC. This sequence encodes CASSVGGANYGYTF.

The chain combines TRBV2 with TRBJ2-5; D might be TRBD1 (5 bases). CDR1 and CDR2 (germline): SNHLY, FYNNEI. The CDR3 length is 13 residues. V lost 4 bases and J 1 base, leaving 7 bases between the germline ends. CDR3: CASSGQPQETQYF. CDR3 nucleotide sequence: TGTGCCAGCAGTGGACAGCCCCAAGAGACCCAGTACTTC.

This clone was seen a handful of times. This chain connects TRBV9 to TRBJ2-6; maybe TRBD1 (5 bases). With 4 bases removed from V and 0 bases from J, the gap between germline ends came to 14 bases. CDR3 length: 17 residues. Per the germline V gene, CDR1 is SGDLS and CDR2 is YYNGEE. The CDR3, as DNA: TGTGCCAGCAGCCTGATGGGGCTAAGCTCTGGGGCCAACGTCCTGACTTTC. Its protein is CASSLMGLSSGANVLTF.

This clone has just a few counts. The rearrangement joins TRBV19 to TRBJ2-1, with 7 bases that match TRBD2. The germline V gene has CDR1 LNHDA and CDR2 SQIVND (reference sequence). This CDR3 contains 13 residues. Trimming at V came to 9 bases and at J to 2 bases, leaving 4 bases not matched to a gene. CDR3 in DNA: TGTGCCAGCCGGGAGGAGCCCTACAATGAGCAGTTCTTC. Encoded protein: CASREEPYNEQFF. The full variable domain, its missing parts supplied by reference TRBV19 and TRBJ2-1, is DGGITQSPKYLFRKEGQNVTLSCEQNLNHDAMYWYRQDPGQGLRLIYYSQIVNDFQKGDIAEGYSVSREKKESFPLTVTSAQKNPTAFYLCASREEPYNEQFFGPGTRLTVL.

This clone was counted between two and nine times. The V call is TRBV2, the J call TRBJ2-7, with TRBD2 matching over 8 bases. Germline CDR1 and CDR2: SNHLY and FYNNEI. The CDR3 consists of 13 residues. V was pared by 7 bases and J by 4 bases, with 6 bases of the junction left unmatched. CDR3 nucleotides: TGTGCCAGCAAACTAGCGGAAAATTACGAGCAGTACTTC. Protein: CASKLAENYEQYF.

The chain joins TRBV7-3 to TRBJ1-1, with TRBD1 as a possible D gene (6 bases). CDR1 SGHTA and CDR2 FQGTGA come from the germline V gene. This CDR3 contains 15 residues. The ends were cut back, 3 bases at V and 3 bases at J, with 14 bases in the middle. The CDR3 sequence is CASSLGQGLDTEAFF. The CDR3 DNA sequence: TGTGCCAGCAGCTTGGGCCAGGGGCTGGACACTGAAGCTTTCTTT.

The genes are TRBV30 and TRBJ1-5; TRBD1 matches 8 bases. Germline assignment: CDR1 GTSNPN and CDR2 SVGIG (reference sequence). Trimming cost V 7 bases and J 2 bases; bases outside gene matches: 4. The CDR3 spans 13 residues. The CDR3: CASGQGRNQPQHF. The DNA of the CDR3 is TGTGCCTCCGGACAGGGACGCAATCAGCCCCAGCATTTT.

The V call is TRBV9, the J call TRBJ2-2; D call uncertain. Trimming shortened V by 1 base and J by 6 bases, and 4 bases separated the two germline ends. This CDR3 has 12 residues. Germline-derived CDR1 and CDR2 are SGDLS and YYNGEE. CDR3 sequence: CASSVLSGELFF. The CDR3 nucleotides read TGTGCCAGCAGCGTACTATCCGGGGAGCTGTTTTTT.

Points on this clone: An end of the junction does not agree with germline; a read error may underlie this. This chain uses TRBV7-9 with TRBJ1-5; no firm D call. The CDR3 loop spans 13 amino acids. Per the germline V gene, CDR1 is SEHNR and CDR2 is FQNEAQ (reference sequence). The CDR3 loop is CSSSYNSNQPQHF. The CDR3 bases are TGTTCCAGCAGCTACAATAGCAATCAGCCCCAGCATTTT.

DNA of the CDR3: TGTGCCAGTAGTGGCAGGGGGCGAGATAGCAATCAGCCCCAGCATTTT. Translated: CASSGRGRDSNQPQHF. V usage is TRBV19 and J usage is TRBJ1-5, with 8 bases fitting TRBD1. V lost 5 bases and J lost 0; bases outside the gene matches: 6. This CDR3 comprises 16 residues. Germline lookup yields CDR1 LNHDA and CDR2 SQIVND (reference sequence).

This clone occurred once. J is TRBJ2-3 and V is TRBV7-2; D might be TRBD2 (5 bases). This CDR3 has 15 amino acids. Germline CDR1 is SGHTA and CDR2 is FQGNSA. The V end lost 6 bases, the J end lost 4 bases, and 17 bases lay between the germline ends. CDR3 amino acids: CASRYPGRAPDTQYF. The DNA of the CDR3 is TGTGCCAGCAGATACCCGGGGAGAGCCCCAGATACGCAGTATTTT.

V usage is TRBV5-1 and J usage is TRBJ2-7; TRBD1 is a possible D gene (6 bases). This CDR3 contains 14 residues. CDR1 and CDR2 (germline): SGHRS, YFSETQ. V lost 3 bases to trimming and J lost 4 bases, with 14 bases between them. The CDR3 DNA is TGCGCCAGCAGCTACGGGACACGACTGTACGAGCAGTACTTC. It is translated as CASSYGTRLYEQYF. Full variable domain (remainder filled in from reference TRBV5-1 and TRBJ2-7): KAGVTQTPRYLIKTRGQQVTLSCSPISGHRSVSWYQQTPGQGLQFLFEYFSETQRNKGNFPGRFSGRQFSNSRSEMNVSTLELGDSALYLCASSYGTRLYEQYFGPGTRLTVT.

The CDR3 protein is CASSQGATGLLFF. The CDR3 DNA sequence: TGTGCCAGCAGCCAAGGAGCGACAGGATTGCTGTTTTTT. This sequence joins TRBV14 and TRBJ2-2; D is perhaps TRBD1 (6 bases). V shed 1 base and J shed 13 bases, with 13 bases lying between them. The CDR3 runs to 13 residues. Looked up from germline, CDR1 is SGHDN and CDR2 is FVKESK.

This clone was seen a handful of times. V is TRBV13 and J is TRBJ1-3, with D possibly being TRBD1 (6 bases). Per the germline V gene, CDR1 is PRHDT and CDR2 is FYEKMQ (reference sequence). Trimming removed 5 bases at V and 2 bases at J, with 7 bases between. The CDR3 consists of 13 residues. The CDR3 DNA is TGTGCCAGCAGCCACAGGGCTGGAAACACCATATATTTT. The encoded protein is CASSHRAGNTIYF.